This is a list of T cell receptor beta chains from one sample in a study of T cells in Graves' hyperthyroidism and ophthalmopathy. TCRdb recomputed calls from the multiplex PCR reads with MiXCR, one row per CDR3 protein. The sample lists a few hundred thousand distinct CDR3 sequences, roughly 18% occurring once. Specimen: blood. The receptors originated from a woman aged 50 to 60 with Graves' hyperthyroidism. CDR3s include the opening cysteine and the closing phenylalanine or tryptophan. A D gene is named only where the DNA matches it firmly. The size entry is marked missing in some rows and otherwise reads once, few, many or a size class.

TRBJ2-7	many	TRBV5-1	TRBD2	CASSLIGRASGEGSYEQYF	TGCGCCAGCAGCTTGATTGGTCGGGCTAGCGGGGAAGGCTCCTACGAGCAGTACTTC
TRBJ2-1	.	TRBV11-2	.	CASSLARDKKGSSYNEQFF	TGTGCCAGCAGCTTAGCCCGGGACAAGAAGGGTAGCTCCTACAATGAGCAGTTCTTC
TRBJ2-5	.	TRBV5-6	.	CASSSGRGQEPKETQYF	TGTGCCAGCAGCTCGGGGAGGGGGCAGGAACCCAAAGAGACCCAGTACTTC
TRBJ2-2	few	TRBV28	.	CASRKGSLAGELFF	TGTGCCAGCAGAAAGGGATCCCTCGCCGGGGAGCTGTTTTTT
TRBJ2-3	many	TRBV6-1	TRBD2	CASSSGVYTDTQYF	TGTGCCAGCAGTAGCGGGGTCTACACAGATACGCAGTATTTT
TRBJ1-1	few	TRBV27	.	CASSLSRVGGTEAFF	TGTGCCAGCAGTTTATCCAGGGTGGGGGGCACTGAAGCTTTCTTT
TRBJ2-4	.	TRBV10-3	.	CAISESPENIQYF	TGTGCCATCAGTGAGTCCCCGGAGAACATTCAGTACTTC
TRBJ2-3	few	TRBV7-8	TRBD2	CASSKLAAGDTQYF	TGTGCCAGCAGCAAACTAGCGGCGGGAGATACGCAGTATTTT
TRBJ1-1	.	TRBV19	TRBD1	CASSIGRDRVEAFF	TGTGCCAGTAGTATTGGGCGGGACAGGGTTGAAGCTTTCTTT
TRBJ1-2	few	TRBV12-3/TRBV12-4	.	CASSFGTGINGYTF	TGTGCCAGCAGTTTTGGAACAGGGATAAATGGCTACACCTTC
TRBJ1-4	.	TRBV2	.	CASNSGTANEKLFF	TGTGCCAGCAACTCCGGGACGGCTAATGAAAAACTGTTTTTT
TRBJ2-3	.	TRBV5-1	TRBD2	CASSGTSGGYTDTQYF	TGCGCCAGCAGCGGGACTAGCGGGGGATACACAGATACGCAGTATTTT
TRBJ2-1	few	TRBV14	.	CASSQSSSYNEQFF	TGTGCCAGCAGCCAATCTAGCTCCTACAATGAGCAGTTCTTC
TRBJ1-1	many	TRBV11-3	.	CASSLVKNTEAFF	TGTGCCAGCAGCTTAGTCAAGAACACTGAAGCTTTCTTT
TRBJ2-1	many	TRBV20-1	.	CSARFYNEQFF	TGCAGTGCTAGGTTCTACAATGAGCAGTTCTTC
TRBJ1-2	few	TRBV2	.	CASKQGRSGYTF	TGTGCCAGCAAACAAGGACGTAGTGGCTACACCTTC
TRBJ1-5	few	TRBV7-9	TRBD1	CASSRTGTGPSGVQPQHF	TGTGCCAGCAGCAGAACCGGGACAGGGCCCTCGGGGGTTCAGCCCCAGCATTTT
TRBJ2-5	few	TRBV20-1	.	CSAARIQETQYF	TGCAGTGCAGCTCGGATACAAGAGACCCAGTACTTC
TRBJ2-7	.	TRBV4-1	TRBD1	CASSRLPGQGYEQYF	TGCGCCAGCAGCCGCCTCCCGGGACAGGGGTACGAGCAGTACTTC
TRBJ2-2	.	TRBV5-4	TRBD2	CASSGSGGLNTGELFF	TGTGCCAGCAGCGGGAGCGGGGGGCTTAACACCGGGGAGCTGTTTTTT
TRBJ2-5	.	TRBV5-5	.	CASCREPYTQETQYF	TGTGCCAGCTGCCGGGAACCGTATACCCAAGAGACCCAGTACTTC
TRBJ1-4	.	TRBV7-8	.	CASSLAGREDEKLFF	TGTGCCAGCAGCTTAGCCGGGAGGGAGGATGAAAAACTGTTTTTT
TRBJ2-1	many	TRBV3-1	TRBD1	CASSHLIGQGTNEQFF	TGTGCCAGCAGCCATCTAATAGGACAGGGGACTAATGAGCAGTTCTTC
TRBJ2-5	.	TRBV7-9	TRBD2	CACTEAGGAEETQYF	TGTGCCTGCACCGAAGCGGGGGGGGCGGAAGAGACCCAGTACTTC
TRBJ2-7	.	TRBV10-3	TRBD2	CAISAASGTYEQYF	TGTGCCATCAGTGCGGCTAGCGGGACCTACGAGCAGTACTTC
TRBJ1-1	many	TRBV7-9	.	CASSLAETEAFF	TGTGCCAGCAGCTTAGCAGAGACTGAAGCTTTCTTT
TRBJ2-6	many	TRBV30	.	CAWSVGGSGANVLTF	TGTGCCTGGAGTGTAGGGGGGTCTGGGGCCAACGTCCTGACTTTC
TRBJ1-5	many	TRBV6-1	.	CASNDGQAVRPQHF	TGTGCCAGCAATGATGGTCAGGCGGTTCGGCCCCAGCATTTT
TRBJ2-3	.	TRBV3-1	TRBD2	CASSQEAGLAVDTQYF	TGTGCCAGCAGCCAAGAAGCGGGACTAGCAGTGGATACGCAGTATTTT
TRBJ2-3	few	TRBV7-8	.	CASSSRVSTDTQYF	TGTGCCAGCAGCTCCCGTGTAAGCACAGATACGCAGTATTTT
TRBJ2-3	.	TRBV6-1	TRBD2	CASRAPSGALGADTQYF	TGTGCCAGCAGAGCCCCGAGCGGGGCCCTTGGGGCAGATACGCAGTATTTT
TRBJ1-4	.	TRBV29-1	.	CSVGGWGGKLFF	TGCAGCGTTGGGGGTTGGGGCGGAAAACTGTTTTTT
TRBJ2-1	few	TRBV20-1	.	CSAVRLDSNEQFF	TGCAGTGCTGTACGACTGGACTCCAATGAGCAGTTCTTC
TRBJ1-4	many	TRBV5-1	.	CASSLDRASDEKLFF	TGCGCCAGCAGCTTGGACAGGGCATCGGATGAAAAACTGTTTTTT
TRBJ1-2	many	TRBV12-3/TRBV12-4	TRBD1	CASSLGDSYGYTF	TGTGCCAGCAGTTTAGGGGACAGCTATGGCTACACCTTC
TRBJ2-1	many	TRBV2	.	CASSEIRQGRNEQFF	TGTGCCAGCAGTGAAATTCGGCAGGGGCGGAATGAGCAGTTCTTC
TRBJ1-1	many	TRBV28	.	CASSPTRGLAAEAFF	TGTGCCAGCAGTCCGACACGGGGCCTGGCGGCTGAAGCTTTCTTT
TRBJ1-4	few	TRBV5-6	.	CASSLWAQGTNEKLFF	TGTGCCAGCAGCTTGTGGGCACAGGGTACTAATGAAAAACTGTTTTTT
TRBJ2-7	many	TRBV13	.	CASSLGQGSTYEQYF	TGTGCCAGCAGCTTAGGGCAGGGTTCTACCTACGAGCAGTACTTC
TRBJ1-1	many	TRBV18	.	CASLRTANTEAFF	TGTGCCAGCCTCCGGACAGCGAACACTGAAGCTTTCTTT
TRBJ1-5	many	TRBV18	.	CASSPEFGNQPQHF	TGTGCCAGCTCACCGGAATTCGGCAATCAGCCCCAGCATTTT
TRBJ1-2	few	TRBV20-1	.	CSAAKDPDGYTF	TGCAGTGCAGCAAAGGACCCAGATGGCTACACCTTC
TRBJ2-7	.	TRBV10-3	.	CAISEKGYEQYF	TGTGCCATCAGTGAGAAGGGTTACGAGCAGTACTTC
TRBJ2-3	many	TRBV27	.	CASSLSGGHTQYF	TGTGCCAGCAGTTTATCGGGGGGCCATACGCAGTATTTT
TRBJ2-1	.	TRBV28	TRBD2	CASSRGASGRGEQFF	TGTGCCAGCAGCCGAGGGGCTAGCGGGAGAGGTGAGCAGTTCTTC
TRBJ1-1	many	TRBV13	TRBD1	CASSDRDRGFTEAFF	TGTGCCAGCAGCGACCGGGACAGGGGATTTACTGAAGCTTTCTTT
TRBJ1-2	few	TRBV5-4	.	CASSYAAQANYGYTF	TGTGCCAGCAGCTATGCCGCACAAGCTAACTATGGCTACACCTTC
TRBJ2-1	once	TRBV7-2	.	CASSRSQGSAETQFF	TGTGCCAGCAGCCGTAGTCAGGGCTCCGCGGAGACCCAGTTCTTC
TRBJ1-2	many	TRBV7-9	.	CASSLQGWGDYGYTF	TGTGCCAGCAGCCTCCAGGGTTGGGGGGACTATGGCTACACCTTC
TRBJ2-3	many	TRBV3-1	.	CASSNLWDTQYF	TGTGCCAGCAGCAACCTATGGGATACGCAGTATTTT
TRBJ1-6	.	TRBV6-5	TRBD1	CASSWDSSYNSPLHF	TGTGCCAGCAGTTGGGACAGCTCCTATAATTCACCCCTCCACTTT
TRBJ2-7	few	TRBV18	.	CASSPRRISYEQYF	TGTGCCAGCTCACCACGGCGGATTTCCTACGAGCAGTACTTC
TRBJ2-3	many	TRBV20-1	TRBD1	CSAQSGQVNTDTQYF	TGCAGTGCCCAGTCGGGACAGGTGAACACAGATACGCAGTATTTT
TRBJ2-5	.	TRBV3-1	TRBD2	CASSRSASGSFETQYF	TGTGCCAGCAGCCGGTCGGCTAGCGGGAGTTTTGAGACCCAGTACTTC
TRBJ2-7	few	TRBV27	TRBD2	CASESGATYYEQYF	TGTGCCAGTGAGAGCGGGGCGACCTACTACGAGCAGTACTTC
TRBJ2-7	.	TRBV2	.	CASSEGGNEQYF	TGTGCCAGCAGTGAAGGGGGCAACGAGCAGTACTTC
TRBJ2-3	many	TRBV5-1	TRBD1	CASSLQGSDTQYF	TGCGCCAGCAGCTTACAGGGGTCAGATACGCAGTATTTT
TRBJ2-7	many	TRBV3-1	.	CASSQDRGKAYEQYF	TGTGCCAGCAGCCAAGATAGGGGGAAGGCCTACGAGCAGTACTTC
TRBJ2-3	many	TRBV5-1	TRBD2	CAKTAPTGAQPGLGIGDTQYF	TGCGCCAAAACGGCTCCGACGGGGGCGCAACCGGGACTAGGAATCGGAGATACGCAGTATTTT
TRBJ2-3	many	TRBV6-5	.	CASSYSGQGPSSGDTQYF	TGTGCCAGCAGTTACTCAGGGCAAGGACCCTCCTCTGGAGATACGCAGTATTTT